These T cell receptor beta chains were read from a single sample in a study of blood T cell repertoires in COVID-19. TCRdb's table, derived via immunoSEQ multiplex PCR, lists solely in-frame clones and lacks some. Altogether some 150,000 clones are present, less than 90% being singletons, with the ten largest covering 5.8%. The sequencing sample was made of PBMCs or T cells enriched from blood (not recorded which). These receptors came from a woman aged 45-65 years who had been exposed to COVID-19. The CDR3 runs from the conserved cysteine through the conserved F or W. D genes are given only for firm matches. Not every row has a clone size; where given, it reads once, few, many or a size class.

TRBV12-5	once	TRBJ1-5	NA	CASGRGRGGLGQPQHF	TGTGCTAGTGGCCGAGGACGGGGGGGTTTAGGACAGCCCCAGCATTTT
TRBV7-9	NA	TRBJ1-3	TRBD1	CASSSTGPWDTIYF	TGTGCCAGCAGCTCGACAGGGCCATGGGACACCATATATTTT
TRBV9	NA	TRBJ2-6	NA	CASSTRDLVSGANVLTF	TGTGCCAGCAGCACGCGGGACCTGGTTTCGGGGGCCAACGTCCTGACTTTC
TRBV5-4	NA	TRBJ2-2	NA	CASSLDPRGGGAGELFF	TGTGCCAGCAGCTTGGATCCGCGGGGTGGAGGAGCCGGGGAGCTGTTTTTT
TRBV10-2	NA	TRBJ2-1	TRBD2	CAAVNTIAGGPGEQFF	TGCGCCGCAGTCAATACCATAGCGGGAGGGCCGGGTGAGCAGTTCTTC
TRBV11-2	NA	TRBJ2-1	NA	CASSSPSTFIYEQFF	TGTGCCAGCAGCTCTCCATCGACATTTATATATGAGCAGTTCTTC
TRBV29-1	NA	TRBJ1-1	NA	CSVAGQTNTEAFF	TGCAGCGTTGCAGGACAGACGAACACTGAAGCTTTCTTT
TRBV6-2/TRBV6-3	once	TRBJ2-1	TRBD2	CASSLRGGPVF	TGTGCCAGCAGTTTGCGGGGGGGCCCGGTCTTC
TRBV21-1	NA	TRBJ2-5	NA	CASSPRGDFDETQYF	TGTGCCAGCAGCCCTCGGGGGGACTTTGACGAGACCCAGTACTTC
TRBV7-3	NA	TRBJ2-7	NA	CASSLTGYEQYF	TGTGCCAGCAGCTTGACAGGCTACGAGCAGTACTTC
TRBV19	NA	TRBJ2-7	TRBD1	CASSRVSGGSSYEQYF	TGTGCCAGTAGCAGGGTGTCAGGGGGCTCCAGCTACGAGCAGTACTTC
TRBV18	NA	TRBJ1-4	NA	CASSPNSGNEKLFF	TGTGCCAGCTCACCAAACTCCGGGAATGAAAAACTGTTTTTT
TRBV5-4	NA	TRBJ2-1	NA	CASSGPGSNEQFF	TGTGCCAGCAGCGGCCCCGGGAGTAATGAGCAGTTCTTC
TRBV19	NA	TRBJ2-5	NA	CASSIIGVGETQYF	TGTGCCAGTAGTATAATAGGGGTCGGGGAGACCCAGTACTTC
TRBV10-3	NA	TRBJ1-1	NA	CAIRKSEETEAFF	TGTGCCATCAGAAAATCCGAGGAGACTGAAGCTTTCTTT
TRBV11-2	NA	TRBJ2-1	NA	CASSRGNEQFF	TGTGCCAGCAGTAGGGGGAATGAGCAGTTCTTC
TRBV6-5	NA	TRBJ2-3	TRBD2	CASRASGVTDTQYF	TGTGCCAGCAGGGCTAGCGGGGTCACAGATACGCAGTATTTT
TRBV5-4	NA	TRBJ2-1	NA	CASSSTGNNEQFF	TGTGCCAGCAGCTCAACAGGGAACAATGAGCAGTTCTTC
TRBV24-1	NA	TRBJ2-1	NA	CATPLRAETYNEQFF	TGTGCCACCCCCCTCAGGGCGGAAACCTACAATGAGCAGTTCTTC
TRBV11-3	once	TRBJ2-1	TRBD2	CASAPAGGGQYEQFF	TGTGCCAGCGCACCAGCGGGAGGGGGTCAGTATGAGCAGTTCTTC
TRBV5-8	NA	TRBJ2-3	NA	CASSLAGADTQYF	TGTGCCAGCAGCTTAGCAGGGGCAGATACGCAGTATTTT
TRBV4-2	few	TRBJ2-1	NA	CASSQESSREYNEQFF	TGTGCCAGCAGCCAAGAGTCGTCTAGAGAGTACAATGAGCAGTTCTTC
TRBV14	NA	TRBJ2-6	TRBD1	CASSQDRGTYSGANVLTF	TGTGCCAGCAGCCAGGACAGGGGGACCTACTCTGGGGCCAACGTCCTGACTTTC
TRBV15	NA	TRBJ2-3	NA	CATSRVTDTQYF	TGTGCCACCAGCAGAGTGACTGATACGCAGTATTTT
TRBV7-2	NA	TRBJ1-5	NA	CASSLGGGGAYQPQHF	TGTGCCAGCAGCTTAGGGGGAGGGGGGGCGTATCAGCCCCAGCATTTT
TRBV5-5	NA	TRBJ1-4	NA	CASSLAGRPTNEKLFF	TGTGCCAGCAGCTTGGCAGGGCGCCCCACTAATGAAAAACTGTTTTTT
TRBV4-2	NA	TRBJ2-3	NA	CASSQGPQGSGTDTQYF	TGTGCCAGCAGCCAAGGGCCACAGGGCTCGGGTACAGATACGCAGTATTTT
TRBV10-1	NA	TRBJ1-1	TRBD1	CASSEGQGSMNTEAFF	TGCGCCAGCAGTGAGGGACAGGGATCAATGAACACTGAAGCTTTCTTT
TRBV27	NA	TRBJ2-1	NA	CASSYRDGEQFF	TGTGCCAGCAGTTACAGGGACGGTGAGCAGTTCTTC
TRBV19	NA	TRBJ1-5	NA	CASMNTFLFAQHF	TGTGCCAGTATGAACACCTTCTTGTTCGCCCAGCATTTT
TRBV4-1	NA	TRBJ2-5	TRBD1	CASSLGQDYQETQYF	TGCGCCAGCAGCCTCGGACAGGACTACCAAGAGACCCAGTACTTC
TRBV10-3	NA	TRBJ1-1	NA	CAISSGGGTEAFF	TGTGCCATCAGTTCGGGGGGGGGCACTGAAGCTTTCTTT
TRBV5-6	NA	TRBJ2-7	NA	CASSTAPGLYEQYF	TGTGCCAGCAGCACTGCCCCGGGACTCTACGAGCAGTACTTC
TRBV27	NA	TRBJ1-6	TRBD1	CASSPRTGGGYNSPLHF	TGTGCCAGCAGTCCCCGGACAGGGGGGGGATATAATTCACCCCTCCACTTT
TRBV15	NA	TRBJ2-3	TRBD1	CATSGRTGPDTQYF	TGTGCCACCAGCGGAAGGACAGGGCCAGATACGCAGTATTTT
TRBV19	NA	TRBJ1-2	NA	CASSQGNQGYTF	TGTGCCAGTAGTCAGGGGAATCAGGGCTACACCTTC
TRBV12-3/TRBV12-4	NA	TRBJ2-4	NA	CASSFLAKNIQYF	TGTGCCAGCAGTTTCCTAGCCAAAAACATTCAGTACTTC
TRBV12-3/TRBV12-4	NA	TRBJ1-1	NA	CASSFEGNTEAFF	TGTGCCAGCAGTTTTGAGGGGAACACTGAAGCTTTCTTT
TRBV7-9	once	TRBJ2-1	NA	CASSLSSTGGPGNEQFF	TGTGCCAGCAGCTTAAGTAGTACGGGGGGCCCGGGCAATGAGCAGTTCTTC
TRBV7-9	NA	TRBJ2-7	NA	CASSSGTGSSYEQYF	TGTGCCAGCAGCTCTGGGACTGGAAGCTCCTACGAGCAGTACTTC
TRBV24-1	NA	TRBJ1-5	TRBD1	CATSDVGTGGLYF	TGTGCCACCAGTGATGTCGGGACAGGGGGCCTATATTTT
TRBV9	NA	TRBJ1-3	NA	CASSVETGGNTIYF	TGTGCCAGCAGCGTAGAAACAGGGGGAAACACCATATATTTT
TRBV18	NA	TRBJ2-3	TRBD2	CASSPPGLAVTDTQYF	TGTGCCAGCTCACCCCCGGGACTAGCGGTCACAGATACGCAGTATTTT
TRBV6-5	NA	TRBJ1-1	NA	CASSYFSWNTEAFF	TGTGCCAGCAGTTACTTCTCTTGGAACACTGAAGCTTTCTTT
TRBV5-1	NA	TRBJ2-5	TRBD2	CASSLESLAGGRKETQYF	TGCGCCAGCAGCTTGGAGTCACTAGCGGGGGGTCGAAAAGAGACCCAGTACTTC
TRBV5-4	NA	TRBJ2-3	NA	CASSLVGGATDTQYF	TGTGCCAGCAGCTTGGTCGGGGGAGCCACAGATACGCAGTATTTT
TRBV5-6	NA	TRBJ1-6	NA	CASSLVGRASLALHF	TGTGCCAGCAGCTTGGTCGGCAGGGCCAGTTTGGCCCTCCACTTT
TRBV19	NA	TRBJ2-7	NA	CASSPGHQRDEQYF	TGTGCCAGTAGCCCGGGACATCAGAGAGACGAGCAGTACTTC
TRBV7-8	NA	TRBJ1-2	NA	CASSLSSGSGYGYTF	TGTGCCAGCAGCTTAAGTTCCGGGAGCGGCTATGGCTACACCTTC
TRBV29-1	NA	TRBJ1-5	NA	CSVEDLEKGNQPQHF	TGCAGCGTTGAAGATCTGGAGAAGGGCAATCAGCCCCAGCATTTT
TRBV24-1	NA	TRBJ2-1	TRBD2	CATSENGRSFLEGQFF	TGTGCCACCAGTGAAAACGGGAGGAGTTTTTTGGAAGGGCAGTTCTTC
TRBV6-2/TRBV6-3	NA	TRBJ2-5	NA	CASSPPTRQETQYF	TGTGCCAGCAGTCCGCCGACTAGACAAGAGACCCAGTACTTC
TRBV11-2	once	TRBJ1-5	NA	CASSLGGHQPQHF	TGTGCCAGCAGCTTAGGGGGGCATCAGCCCCAGCATTTT
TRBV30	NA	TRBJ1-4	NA	CAWSVAAGTNEKLFF	TGTGCCTGGAGTGTAGCCGCGGGAACTAATGAAAAACTGTTTTTT
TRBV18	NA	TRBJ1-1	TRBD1	CASSPVTGVNTEAFF	TGTGCCAGCTCACCCGTGACAGGGGTGAACACTGAAGCTTTCTTT